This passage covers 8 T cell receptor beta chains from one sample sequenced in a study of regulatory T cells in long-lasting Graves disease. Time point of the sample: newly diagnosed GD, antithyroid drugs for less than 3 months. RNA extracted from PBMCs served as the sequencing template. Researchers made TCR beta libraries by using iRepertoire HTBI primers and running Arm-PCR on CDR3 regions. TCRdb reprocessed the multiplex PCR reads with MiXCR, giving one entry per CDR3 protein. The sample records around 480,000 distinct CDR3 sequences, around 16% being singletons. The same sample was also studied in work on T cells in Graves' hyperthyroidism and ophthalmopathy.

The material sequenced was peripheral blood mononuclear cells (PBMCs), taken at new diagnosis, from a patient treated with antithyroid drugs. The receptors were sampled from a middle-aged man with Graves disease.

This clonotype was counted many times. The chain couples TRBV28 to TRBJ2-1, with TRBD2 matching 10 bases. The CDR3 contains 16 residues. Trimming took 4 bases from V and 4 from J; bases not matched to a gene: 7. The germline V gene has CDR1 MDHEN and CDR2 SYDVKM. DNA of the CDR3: TGTGCCAGCAGTTACCCGACTAGCGGGTTTTACAATGAGCAGTTCTTC. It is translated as CASSYPTSGFYNEQFF. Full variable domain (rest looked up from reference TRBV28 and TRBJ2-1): DVKVTQSSRYLVKRTGEKVFLECVQDMDHENMFWYRQDPGLGLRLIYFSYDVKMKEKGDIPEGYSVSREKKERFSLILESASTNQTSMYLCASSYPTSGFYNEQFFGPGTRLTVL.

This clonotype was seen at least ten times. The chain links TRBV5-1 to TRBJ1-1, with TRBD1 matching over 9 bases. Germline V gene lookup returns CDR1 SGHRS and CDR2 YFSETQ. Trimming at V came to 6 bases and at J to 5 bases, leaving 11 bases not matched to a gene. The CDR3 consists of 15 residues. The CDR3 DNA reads TGCGCCAGCACCCTTAAGGACAGGGGAAGGACTGAAGCTTTCTTT. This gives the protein CASTLKDRGRTEAFF. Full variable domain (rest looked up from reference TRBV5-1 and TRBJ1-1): KAGVTQTPRYLIKTRGQQVTLSCSPISGHRSVSWYQQTPGQGLQFLFEYFSETQRNKGNFPGRFSGRQFSNSRSEMNVSTLELGDSALYLCASTLKDRGRTEAFFGQGTRLTVV.

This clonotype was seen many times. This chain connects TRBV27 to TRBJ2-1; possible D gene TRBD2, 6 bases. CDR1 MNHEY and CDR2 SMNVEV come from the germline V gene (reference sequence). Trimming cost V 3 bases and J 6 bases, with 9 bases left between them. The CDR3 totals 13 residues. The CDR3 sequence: CASSLGSGNEQFF. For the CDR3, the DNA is TGTGCCAGCAGTTTGGGTAGCGGCAATGAGCAGTTCTTC.

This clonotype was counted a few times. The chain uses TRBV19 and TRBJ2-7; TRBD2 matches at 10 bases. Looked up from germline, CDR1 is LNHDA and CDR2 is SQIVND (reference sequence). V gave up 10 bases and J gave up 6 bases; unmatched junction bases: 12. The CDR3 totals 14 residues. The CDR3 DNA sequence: TGTGCCAACCCCCAGCGGGAGGGCCCCTCCGAGCAGTACTTC. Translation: CANPQREGPSEQYF.

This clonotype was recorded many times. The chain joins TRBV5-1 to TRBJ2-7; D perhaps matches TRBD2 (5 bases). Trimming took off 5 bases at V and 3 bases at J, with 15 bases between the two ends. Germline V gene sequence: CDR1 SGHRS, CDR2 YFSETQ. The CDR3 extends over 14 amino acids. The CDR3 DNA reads TGCGCCAGCAGTTCAGGACTGAGGGACTACGAGCAGTACTTC. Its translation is CASSSGLRDYEQYF.

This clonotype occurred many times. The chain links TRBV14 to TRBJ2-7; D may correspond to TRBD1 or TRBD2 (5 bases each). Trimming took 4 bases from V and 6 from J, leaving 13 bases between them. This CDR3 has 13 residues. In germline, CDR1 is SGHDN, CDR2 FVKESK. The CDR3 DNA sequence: TGTGCCAGCAGCCCGGGACGGGTGGGCGAGCAGTACTTC. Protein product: CASSPGRVGEQYF.

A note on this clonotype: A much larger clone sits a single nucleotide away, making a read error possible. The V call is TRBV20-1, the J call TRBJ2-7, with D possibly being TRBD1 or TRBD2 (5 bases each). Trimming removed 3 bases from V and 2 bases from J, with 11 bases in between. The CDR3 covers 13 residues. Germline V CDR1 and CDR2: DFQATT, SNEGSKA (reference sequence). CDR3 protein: CSASRDRTYEQYF. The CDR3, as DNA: TGCAGTGCTAGCCGGGACCGAACCTACGAGCAGTACTTC.

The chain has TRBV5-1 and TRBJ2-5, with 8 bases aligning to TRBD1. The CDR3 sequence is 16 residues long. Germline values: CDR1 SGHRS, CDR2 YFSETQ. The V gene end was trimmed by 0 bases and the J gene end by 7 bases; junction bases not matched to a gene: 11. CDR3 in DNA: TGCGCCAGCAGCTTGGGTCGGGCAGGGGGCGCAGTGACCCAGTACTTC. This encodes CASSLGRAGGAVTQYF.